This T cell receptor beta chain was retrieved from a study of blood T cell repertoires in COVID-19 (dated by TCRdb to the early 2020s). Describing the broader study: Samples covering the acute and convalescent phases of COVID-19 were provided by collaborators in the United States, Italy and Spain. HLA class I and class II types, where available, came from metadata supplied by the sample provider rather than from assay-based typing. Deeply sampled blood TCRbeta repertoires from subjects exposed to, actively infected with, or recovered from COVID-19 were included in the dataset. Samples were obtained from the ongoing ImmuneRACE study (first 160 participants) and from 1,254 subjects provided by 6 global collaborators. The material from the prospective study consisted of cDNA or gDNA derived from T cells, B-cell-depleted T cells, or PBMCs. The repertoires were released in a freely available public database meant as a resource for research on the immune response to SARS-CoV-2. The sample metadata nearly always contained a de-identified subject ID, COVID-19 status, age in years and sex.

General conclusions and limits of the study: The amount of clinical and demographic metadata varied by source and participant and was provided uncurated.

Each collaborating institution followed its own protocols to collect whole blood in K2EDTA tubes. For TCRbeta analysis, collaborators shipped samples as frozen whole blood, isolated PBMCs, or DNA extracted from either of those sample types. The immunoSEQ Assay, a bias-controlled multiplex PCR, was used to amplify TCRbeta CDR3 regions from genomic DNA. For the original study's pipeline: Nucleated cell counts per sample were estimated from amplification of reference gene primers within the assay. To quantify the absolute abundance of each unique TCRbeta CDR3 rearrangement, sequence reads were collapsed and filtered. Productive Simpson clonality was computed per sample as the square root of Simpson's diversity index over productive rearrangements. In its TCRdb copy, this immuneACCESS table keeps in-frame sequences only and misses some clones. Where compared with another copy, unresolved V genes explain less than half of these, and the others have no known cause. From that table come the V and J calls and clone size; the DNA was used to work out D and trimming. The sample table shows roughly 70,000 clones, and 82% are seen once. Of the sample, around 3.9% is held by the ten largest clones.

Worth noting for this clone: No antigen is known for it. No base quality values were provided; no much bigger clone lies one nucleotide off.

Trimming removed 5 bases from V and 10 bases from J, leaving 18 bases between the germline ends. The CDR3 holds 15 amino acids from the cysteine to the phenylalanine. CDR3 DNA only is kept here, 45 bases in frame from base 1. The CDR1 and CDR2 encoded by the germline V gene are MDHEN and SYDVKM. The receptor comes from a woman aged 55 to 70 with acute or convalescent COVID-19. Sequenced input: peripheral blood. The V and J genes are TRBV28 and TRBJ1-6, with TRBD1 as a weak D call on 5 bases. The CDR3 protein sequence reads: CASSPDGHPASPLHF. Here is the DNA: TGTGCCAGCAGTCCGGACGGACACCCAGCATCACCCCTCCACTTT.